The next 32 T cell receptor beta chains were all read from a single sample in a study of cytomegalovirus exposure and HLA in healthy donors. 60 Vbeta and 13 Jbeta primers were used in PCR. Some clones are missing from TCRdb's copy, which holds only in-frame ones; the method was immunoSEQ multiplex PCR. The table includes 150,000 or so clones, under 75% detected once. The material sequenced was PBMCs. The receptors stem from a middle-aged man in good health and CMV-seropositive.

In this sample, this clone turned up a few times. V is TRBV4-3 and J is TRBJ2-5; TRBD1 aligns across 7 bases. With 5 bases clipped from V and 3 bases from J, the junction kept 3 bases outside the gene matches. Germline CDR1 LGHNA, CDR2 YSLEER. The CDR3 has 13 amino acids. In DNA form, the CDR3 reads TGCGCCAGCAGCTCCGGGACAGAAGAGACCCAGTACTTC. As protein: CASSSGTEETQYF.

The genes are TRBV9 and TRBJ1-2, with TRBD1 identical over 7 bases. The ends lost 2 bases at V and 7 bases at J; junction bases unmatched: 11. The CDR3 consists of 15 residues. Germline V lookup: CDR1 SGDLS, CDR2 YYNGEE. CDR3 nucleotide sequence: TGTGCCAGCAGCGTCCGACTTACAGGGGATTCTGGCTACACCTTC. It specifies CASSVRLTGDSGYTF. Full variable domain (outside the CDR3, taken from reference TRBV9 and TRBJ1-2): DSGVTQTPKHLITATGQRVTLRCSPRSGDLSVYWYQQSLDQGLQFLIQYYNGEERAKGNILERFSAQQFPDLHSELNLSSLELGDSALYFCASSVRLTGDSGYTFGSGTRLTVV.

This clone has a handful of counts. The chain couples TRBV19 to TRBJ1-4, with D tentatively TRBD1 (5 bases). Trimming left V 3 bases short and J 3 bases short, with 14 bases between. Germline loops: CDR1 LNHDA, CDR2 SQIVND (reference sequence). The CDR3 totals 16 residues. The CDR3 here is CASSMALGGSNEKLFF. CDR3 nucleotides: TGTGCCAGTAGTATGGCCCTGGGGGGGTCTAATGAAAAACTGTTTTTT. The variable domain in full, completed from reference TRBV19 and TRBJ1-4, reads DGGITQSPKYLFRKEGQNVTLSCEQNLNHDAMYWYRQDPGQGLRLIYYSQIVNDFQKGDIAEGYSVSREKKESFPLTVTSAQKNPTAFYLCASSMALGGSNEKLFFGSGTQLSVL.

The chain is built from TRBV27 and TRBJ2-3; maybe TRBD2 (6 bases). CDR3 length equals 17 residues. Per germline, CDR1 MNHEY and CDR2 SMNVEV (reference sequence). V was cut by 6 bases and J by 2 bases, with 21 bases left in between. This CDR3 is CASSLVGGRRLTDTQYF. In DNA, the CDR3 is TGTGCCAGCAGCTTAGTGGGTGGGAGGAGACTCACAGATACGCAGTATTTT.

The chain couples TRBV27 to TRBJ2-5; D unresolved. Germline CDR1 reads MNHEY; CDR2 reads SMNVEV (reference sequence). This CDR3 region has 12 residues. The V gene lost 2 bases and the J gene lost 4 bases, with 5 bases spanning the gap. In nucleotides, the CDR3 is TGTGCCAGCAGTTTAAACGGAGAGACCCAGTACTTC. Encoded protein: CASSLNGETQYF.

The chain combines TRBV5-1 with TRBJ1-2; D not certain. Trimming took off 3 bases at V and 6 bases at J, with 15 bases between the two ends. This CDR3 has 14 residues. CDR1 is SGHRS, CDR2 YFSETQ, per germline. For the CDR3, the DNA is TGCGCCAGCAGCTCAGAGACAAGACCGGATGGCTACACCTTC. It translates to CASSSETRPDGYTF.

The table lists this clone with a count of one. V is TRBV5-1 and J is TRBJ1-1; 11 bases map to TRBD1. There are 16 residues in the CDR3. V dropped 4 bases and J dropped 1; count of bases not matched to a gene: 6. CDR1 and CDR2 from the germline V gene are SGHRS and YFSETQ. This CDR3 is CASSPRTGGRNTEAFF. In nucleotides, the CDR3 is TGCGCCAGCAGCCCACGGACAGGGGGCCGGAACACTGAAGCTTTCTTT.

The rearrangement links TRBV7-2 to TRBJ2-3, with a tentative D call TRBD2 (5 bases). The CDR3 sequence is 16 residues long. The germline V gene encodes CDR1 SGHTA and CDR2 FQGNSA. V dropped 5 bases and J dropped 6 bases, with 21 bases sitting between them. CDR3: CASSLDRIGSGDTQYF. The CDR3 DNA sequence: TGTGCCAGCAGCCTCGATCGGATTGGGAGTGGGGATACGCAGTATTTT. Filled out from reference TRBV7-2 and TRBJ2-3, the complete variable domain reads GAGVSQSPSNKVTEKGKDVELRCDPISGHTALYWYRQSLGQGLEFLIYFQGNSAPDKSGLPSDRFSAERTGGSVSTLTIQRTQQEDSAVYLCASSLDRIGSGDTQYFGPGTRLTVL.

The gene calls are TRBV5-4 and TRBJ1-2; TRBD1 is a possible D gene (5 bases). Germline V CDR1 and CDR2: SGHNT, YYREEE (reference sequence). V gave up 1 base and J gave up 8 bases, with 12 bases separating them. The CDR3 totals 13 residues. Here the CDR3 reads CASSLPAQGGYTF. As DNA, the CDR3 is TGTGCCAGCAGCTTGCCGGCTCAGGGCGGCTACACCTTC.

With respect to this clone: This sample also contains other DNA sequences that code for the same CDR3. The genes are TRBV4-3 and TRBJ1-1; D is unclear. Trimming left V 0 bases short and J 1 base short, with 9 bases between. Germline-derived CDR1 and CDR2 are LGHNA and YSLEER. The CDR3 runs to 15 residues. CDR3 loop: CASSQDRGRNTEAFF. CDR3 nucleotides: TGCGCCAGCAGCCAAGATCGGGGTCGGAACACTGAAGCTTTCTTT.

Concerning this clone: A much larger clone is a single base away; this may be a read error. The chain uses TRBV7-3 and TRBJ2-1; D is possibly TRBD2 (7 bases). The CDR3 runs to 15 residues. Trimming pared 2 bases from V and 6 bases from J, leaving 14 bases between. In germline, CDR1 is SGHTA, CDR2 FQGTGA. The CDR3 spells CASSLLGGGPNEQFF. CDR3 bases: TGTGCCAGCAGCTTATTAGGGGGGGGGCCCAATGAGCAGTTCTTC.

The V gene is TRBV4-3, the J gene TRBJ1-4; 9 positions match TRBD1. J gave up 8 bases and V 0 bases, and 7 bases lay outside the gene matches. The CDR3 has 16 amino acids. The germline V gene encodes CDR1 LGHNA and CDR2 YSLEER. The DNA of the CDR3 is TGCGCCAGCAGCCAAGATTATAGGGACAGGGCGGAAAAACTGTTTTTT. This translates into CASSQDYRDRAEKLFF.

The chain uses TRBV7-2 and TRBJ2-7; 9 bases map to TRBD2. In germline, CDR1 is SGHTA, CDR2 FQGNSA. V lost 5 bases and J lost 4; bases outside the gene matches: 12. CDR3 length: 16 amino acids. The CDR3 region has the DNA TGTGCCAGCAGCACAGGCGGGCGGGGGGGCCAGTACGAGCAGTACTTC. It codes for CASSTGGRGGQYEQYF.

The chain links TRBV5-4 to TRBJ2-3, with 16 bases fitting TRBD2. CDR3 size: 16 residues. Germline CDR1 SGHNT, CDR2 YYREEE (reference sequence). The V segment lost 4 bases and the J segment 4 bases; nucleotides outside the gene matches: 3. CDR3 DNA sequence: TGTGCCAGCAGCCCGGGACTAGCGGGGGGGTCAGATACGCAGTATTTT. Its protein product is CASSPGLAGGSDTQYF.

The genes are TRBV7-2 and TRBJ1-1; D unclear. The CDR3 has 13 residues. Looked up from germline, CDR1 is SGHTA and CDR2 is FQGNSA. The germline V and J ends were trimmed by 2 bases and 0 bases, with 4 bases remaining between them. Here the CDR3 reads CASSLSVNTEAFF. In DNA, the CDR3 is TGTGCCAGCAGCTTATCGGTGAACACTGAAGCTTTCTTT. Variable domain in full (rest from reference TRBV7-2 and TRBJ1-1): GAGVSQSPSNKVTEKGKDVELRCDPISGHTALYWYRQSLGQGLEFLIYFQGNSAPDKSGLPSDRFSAERTGGSVSTLTIQRTQQEDSAVYLCASSLSVNTEAFFGQGTRLTVV.

V usage is TRBV14 and J usage is TRBJ2-7; D ambiguous. CDR3 length equals 14 residues. Trimming pared 4 bases from V and 0 bases from J, leaving 10 bases between. The germline V gene has CDR1 SGHDN and CDR2 FVKESK. In DNA form, the CDR3 reads TGTGCCAGCAGCCCCGTTAGACACTCCTACGAGCAGTACTTC. Protein sequence: CASSPVRHSYEQYF.

The chain employs TRBV5-1 and TRBJ1-1, with D unclear. The V and J ends lost 0 bases and 6 bases respectively, with 12 bases between them. The CDR3 extends over 14 amino acids. Germline V gives CDR1 SGHRS, CDR2 YFSETQ. Here the CDR3 reads CASSLGPGVSEAFF. CDR3 DNA: TGCGCCAGCAGCTTGGGTCCCGGGGTATCTGAAGCTTTCTTT.

This sequence joins TRBV14 and TRBJ1-2; 7 positions agree with TRBD1. From germline, CDR1 is SGHDN and CDR2 FVKESK. With V trimmed by 4 bases and J by 6 bases, 8 bases remained unmatched. This CDR3 region has 14 residues. This CDR3 reads CASSRQGVANGYTF. The CDR3 nucleotides are TGTGCCAGCAGCCGGCAGGGGGTCGCGAATGGCTACACCTTC.

The chain is built from TRBV9 and TRBJ2-5; perhaps TRBD1 as D (6 bases). V was trimmed by 1 base and J by 5 bases, leaving 12 bases between them. CDR3 length: 14 amino acids. Looked up from germline, CDR1 is SGDLS and CDR2 is YYNGEE. CDR3 region: CASSVQGLGETQYF. CDR3 coding DNA: TGTGCCAGCAGCGTACAGGGGTTGGGGGAGACCCAGTACTTC.

V and J are TRBV5-1 and TRBJ1-2; tentatively, D is TRBD1 (5 bases). CDR1 and CDR2 (germline): SGHRS, YFSETQ. The length of the CDR3 is 15 residues. V gave up 5 bases and J gave up 4 bases, with 18 bases separating them. For the CDR3, the DNA is TGCGCCAGCAGTTCTATTTCCGACAGCATCTATGGCTACACCTTC. It codes for CASSSISDSIYGYTF.

This clone was found a few times. This chain links TRBV5-6 with TRBJ1-2, with D possibly matching TRBD1 (5 bases). Germline values: CDR1 SGHDT, CDR2 YYEEEE. V was cut by 4 bases and J by 4 bases, with 20 bases left in between. This CDR3 has 16 residues. CDR3 DNA sequence: TGTGCCAGCAGCAAAATTAGGGGTTGGGGCGGCTATGGCTACACCTTC. Protein sequence: CASSKIRGWGGYGYTF.

V and J are TRBV6-5 and TRBJ2-7, with TRBD2 as a possible D gene (5 bases). V lost 5 bases, J lost 6 bases, and 20 bases lay in between. Germline CDR1 and CDR2: MNHEY and SVGAGI. The CDR3 extends over 15 amino acids. The CDR3 region has the DNA TGTGCCAGCAGTCCCCGATGGGATAGCGAGGTCGAGCAGTACTTC. Translated: CASSPRWDSEVEQYF.

The rearrangement uses TRBV9 and TRBJ2-1; 8 bases line up with TRBD1. The CDR3 runs to 16 residues. CDR1 and CDR2 (germline): SGDLS, YYNGEE. V was pared by 2 bases and J by 8 bases, with 12 bases of the junction left unmatched. CDR3 nucleotides: TGTGCCAGCAGCGTCTTCTCAGGACAGGGAAAAGATGAGCAGTTCTTC. Translated: CASSVFSGQGKDEQFF.

This clone was found a few times. Other DNA sequences in this specimen translate into the identical CDR3. This chain joins TRBV6-1 and TRBJ1-5, with D unclear. This CDR3 has 15 residues. Deletions cut 0 bases from V and 0 bases from J, with 6 bases between. The V gene's germline CDR1 is MNHNS and CDR2 SASEGT. The CDR3 region has the DNA TGTGCCAGCAGTGAAGCATCGAGTAGCAATCAGCCCCAGCATTTT. Translating it yields CASSEASSSNQPQHF.

This clone showed up just once. The CDR3 DNA reads as TGTGCCAGCAGCGGGACAGGGCAATCTCTAGGGTACTTC. Translated, it gives CASSGTGQSLGYF. V is TRBV2 and J is TRBJ2-7; the match to TRBD1 covers 9 bases. With V trimmed by 6 bases and J by 12 bases, 12 bases remained unmatched. Germline assignment: CDR1 SNHLY and CDR2 FYNNEI. This CDR3 contains 13 residues.

The chain joins TRBV6-5 to TRBJ1-4; 9 bases map to TRBD1. CDR3 length: 15 amino acids. V gave up 6 bases and J gave up 8 bases; unmatched junction bases: 10. Germline CDR1 MNHEY, CDR2 SVGAGI. CDR3 in DNA: TGTGCCAGCAGCTCCCCGGGACAGGGTGCAGAAAAACTGTTTTTT. As protein: CASSSPGQGAEKLFF.

This clone was recorded once. This chain uses TRBV27 with TRBJ2-1; possibly TRBD2 for D (7 bases). CDR1 and CDR2 (germline): MNHEY, SMNVEV (reference sequence). With 3 bases removed from V and 4 bases from J, the gap between germline ends came to 13 bases. The CDR3 runs to 15 residues. The DNA of the CDR3 is TGTGCCAGCAGTTTTGACCGGGGGGCGTACAATGAGCAGTTCTTC. This translates into CASSFDRGAYNEQFF.

This clone was seen once. J is TRBJ2-1 and V is TRBV19; 9 bases align to TRBD2. The CDR3 extends over 12 amino acids. The germline CDR1 and CDR2 sequences are LNHDA and SQIVND (reference sequence). V lost 4 bases to trimming and J lost 13 bases; unmatched junction nucleotides: 5. CDR3 loop: CASSNRGGAQFF. CDR3 bases: TGTGCCAGTAGTAACCGCGGGGGGGCTCAGTTCTTC.

The rearrangement uses TRBV7-9 and TRBJ2-1, with D perhaps TRBD2 (6 bases). The CDR3 totals 16 residues. Trimming shortened V by 2 bases and J by 9 bases, and 20 bases separated the two germline ends. Looked up from germline, CDR1 is SEHNR and CDR2 is FQNEAQ (reference sequence). The CDR3 is CASSLRGDSAVSEQFF. The CDR3, as DNA: TGTGCCAGCAGCTTACGTGGGGACTCCGCCGTTAGTGAGCAGTTCTTC.

V usage is TRBV18 and J usage is TRBJ2-3; a possible D gene is TRBD1 (5 bases). CDR3 length equals 14 residues. In germline, CDR1 is KGHSH, CDR2 LQKENI. V shed 3 bases and J shed 4 bases, with 11 bases lying between them. The CDR3 DNA reads TGTGCCAGCTCACCCCAGGGCCGGCCAGATACGCAGTATTTT. This encodes CASSPQGRPDTQYF.

CDR3 in DNA: TGTGCCAGCAGCTTCCCGGACAATGAGCAGTTCTTC. Translating gives CASSFPDNEQFF. The V gene is TRBV7-2, the J gene TRBJ2-1, with unresolved D. The CDR3 length is 12 residues. V lost 3 bases and J 5 bases, leaving 5 bases between the germline ends. Looked up from germline, CDR1 is SGHTA and CDR2 is FQGNSA.

V usage is TRBV6-1 and J usage is TRBJ1-1; TRBD1 aligns across 9 bases. CDR1 and CDR2 (germline): MNHNS, SASEGT. This CDR3 is 13 amino acids long. V dropped 5 bases and J dropped 10; count of bases not matched to a gene: 8. The CDR3 is CASSPTGGRGAFF. Here the CDR3 DNA reads TGTGCCAGCAGTCCTACAGGGGGCCGTGGAGCTTTCTTT.